This T cell receptor beta chain comes out of a study of blood T cell repertoires in COVID-19. TCRdb keeps only in-frame clones here, not all; method: immunoSEQ multiplex PCR. This sample has approximately 250,000 clones, with about nine tenths found just once. Per the germline V gene, CDR1 is MGHRA and CDR2 is YSYEKL. This CDR3 is 14 amino acids long. The V and J ends lost 0 bases and 4 bases respectively, with 9 bases between them. The chain links TRBV4-1 to TRBJ1-1, with a possible D match to TRBD1 (5 bases). The sample taken for sequencing was peripheral blood. The sequence derives from a man in his thirties or forties who had recovered from COVID-19. The CDR3 sequence is CASSQDAGFTEAFF. In DNA, the CDR3 is TGCGCCAGCAGCCAAGACGCAGGGTTCACTGAAGCTTTCTTT.